Presented here are 6 T cell receptor beta chains from one specimen sequenced in a study of cytomegalovirus exposure and HLA in healthy donors. PCR used 60 Vbeta primers and 13 Jbeta primers. Libraries were prepared by immunoSEQ multiplex PCR; TCRdb keeps only in-frame clonotypes and omits some of them. The sample carries approximately 160,000 clones, about four fifths recorded once. The source material was PBMCs. The receptors shown here come from a woman between 50 and 59 years old in good health and CMV-seropositive.

The chain combines TRBV28 with TRBJ2-3; no definite D call. The CDR3 runs 14 residues. Germline V gives CDR1 MDHEN, CDR2 SYDVKM. V was cut by 10 bases and J by 0 bases, with 14 bases left in between. The CDR3 is CATEQAPSTDTQYF. Written as DNA, the CDR3 is TGTGCCACCGAGCAAGCCCCTAGCACAGATACGCAGTATTTT.

Concerning this clone: The sample carries other DNA sequences with the same CDR3. The V and J genes are TRBV7-9 and TRBJ2-2; maybe TRBD1 (6 bases). The CDR3 runs to 15 residues. Trimming took off 5 bases at V and 4 bases at J, with 14 bases between the two ends. Looked up from germline, CDR1 is SEHNR and CDR2 is FQNEAQ (reference sequence). The CDR3 region is CASSPSFRGTGELFF. CDR3 DNA sequence: TGTGCCAGCAGCCCTTCGTTCAGGGGCACCGGGGAGCTGTTTTTT.

The chain employs TRBV5-1 and TRBJ1-1, with D possibly TRBD1 on 6 matching bases. Trimming shortened V by 1 base and J by 1 base, and 11 bases separated the two germline ends. There are 15 residues in the CDR3. Germline CDR1 reads SGHRS; CDR2 reads YFSETQ. This CDR3 reads CASSLSGQTNTEAFF. Written as DNA, the CDR3 is TGCGCCAGCAGCTTGTCCGGACAGACGAACACTGAAGCTTTCTTT. Together with reference TRBV5-1 and TRBJ1-1, the CDR3 gives the full variable domain: KAGVTQTPRYLIKTRGQQVTLSCSPISGHRSVSWYQQTPGQGLQFLFEYFSETQRNKGNFPGRFSGRQFSNSRSEMNVSTLELGDSALYLCASSLSGQTNTEAFFGQGTRLTVV.

The CDR3 DNA reads as TGTGCCTGGAGTCGGACGGGAGTGGAGACCCAGTACTTC. Translating it yields CAWSRTGVETQYF. The V call is TRBV30, the J call TRBJ2-5; D is perhaps TRBD2 (6 bases). CDR3 length: 13 amino acids. Germline values: CDR1 GTSNPN, CDR2 SVGIG (reference sequence). Trimming shortened V by 2 bases and J by 5 bases, and 12 bases separated the two germline ends. Complete variable domain (other parts from reference TRBV30 and TRBJ2-5): SQTIHQWPATLVQPVGSPLSLECTVEGTSNPNLYWYRQAAGRGLQLLFYSVGIGQISSEVPQNLSASRPQDRQFILSSKKLLLSDSGFYLCAWSRTGVETQYFGPGTRLLVL.

This chain uses TRBV6-5 with TRBJ1-1; 7 positions match TRBD1. CDR3 length: 15 amino acids. CDR1 and CDR2 from the germline V gene are MNHEY and SVGAGI. V lost 0 bases to trimming and J lost 2 bases; unmatched junction nucleotides: 3. The CDR3 coding sequence is TGTGCCAGCAGTTACTCCTGGACAGGAAACACTGAAGCTTTCTTT. This codes for CASSYSWTGNTEAFF.

The sample holds a few counts of this clone. The chain recombines TRBV7-3 with TRBJ2-3, with D maybe TRBD1 (5 bases). Trimming removed 1 base from V and 1 base from J, with 9 bases in between. The CDR3 extends over 15 amino acids. Germline loops: CDR1 SGHTA, CDR2 FQGTGA. The DNA of the CDR3 is TGTGCCAGCAGCTTAAATGTAGGGGGCACAGATACGCAGTATTTT. Amino acid sequence: CASSLNVGGTDTQYF.